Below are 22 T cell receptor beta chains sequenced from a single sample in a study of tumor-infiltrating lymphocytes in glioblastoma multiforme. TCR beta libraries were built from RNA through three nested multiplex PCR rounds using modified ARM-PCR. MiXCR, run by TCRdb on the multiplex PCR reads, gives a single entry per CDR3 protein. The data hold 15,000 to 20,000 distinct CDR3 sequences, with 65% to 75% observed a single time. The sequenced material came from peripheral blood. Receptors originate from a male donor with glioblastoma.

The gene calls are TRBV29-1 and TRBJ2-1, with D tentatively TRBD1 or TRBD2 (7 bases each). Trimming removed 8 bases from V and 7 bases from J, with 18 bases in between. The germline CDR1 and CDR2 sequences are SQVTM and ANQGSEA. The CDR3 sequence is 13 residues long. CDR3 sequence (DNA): TGCAGCCCTTCCAGACAGGGAGGGAATGAGCAGTTCTTC. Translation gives CSPSRQGGNEQFF.

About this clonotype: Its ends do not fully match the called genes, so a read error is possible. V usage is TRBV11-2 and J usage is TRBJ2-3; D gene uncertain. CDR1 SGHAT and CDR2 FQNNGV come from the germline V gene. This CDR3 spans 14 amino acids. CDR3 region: CASSLSEFPDTQYF. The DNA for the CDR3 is TGTGCCAGTAGCTTAAGCGAGTTCCCGGATACGCAGTATTTT.

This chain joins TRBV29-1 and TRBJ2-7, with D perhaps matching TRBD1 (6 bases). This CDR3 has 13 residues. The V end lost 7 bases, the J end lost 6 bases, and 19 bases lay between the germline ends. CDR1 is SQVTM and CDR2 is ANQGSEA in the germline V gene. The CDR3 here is CSALTGVLPEQYV. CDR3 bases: TGCAGCGCCCTGACAGGAGTACTTCCCGAGCAGTACGTC.

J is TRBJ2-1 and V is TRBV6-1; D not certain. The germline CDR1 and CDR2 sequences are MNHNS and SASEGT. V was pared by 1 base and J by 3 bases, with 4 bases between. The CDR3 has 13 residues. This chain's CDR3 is CASSEEVYNEQFF. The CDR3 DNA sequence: TGTGCCAGCAGTGAAGAGGTCTACAATGAGCAGTTCTTC.

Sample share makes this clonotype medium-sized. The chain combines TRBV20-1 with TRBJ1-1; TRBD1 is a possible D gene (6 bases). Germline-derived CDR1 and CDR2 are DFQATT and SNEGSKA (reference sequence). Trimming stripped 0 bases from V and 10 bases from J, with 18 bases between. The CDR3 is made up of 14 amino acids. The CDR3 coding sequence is TGCAGTGCTAGAGATGTTGGGGGGCAGGGTCGAGCTTTCTTT. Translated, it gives CSARDVGGQGRAFF.

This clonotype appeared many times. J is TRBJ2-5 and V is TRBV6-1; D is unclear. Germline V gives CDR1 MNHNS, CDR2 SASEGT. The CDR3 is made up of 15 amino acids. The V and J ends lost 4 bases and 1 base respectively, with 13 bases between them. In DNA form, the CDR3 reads TGTGCCAGCAGTGCCCTAAGGGCGAGCCAAGAGACCCAGTACTTC. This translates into CASSALRASQETQYF.

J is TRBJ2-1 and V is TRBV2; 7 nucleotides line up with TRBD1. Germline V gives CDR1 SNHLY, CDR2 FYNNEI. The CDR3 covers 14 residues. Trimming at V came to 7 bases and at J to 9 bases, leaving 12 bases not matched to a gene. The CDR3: CASKIGGRSSEQFF. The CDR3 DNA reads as TGTGCCAGCAAGATAGGGGGCCGATCAAGTGAGCAGTTCTTC.

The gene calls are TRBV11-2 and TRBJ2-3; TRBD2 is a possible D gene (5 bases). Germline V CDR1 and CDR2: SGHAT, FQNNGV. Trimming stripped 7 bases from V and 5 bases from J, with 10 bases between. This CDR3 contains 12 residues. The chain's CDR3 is CASIAGGDTQYF. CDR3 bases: TGTGCCAGCATAGCCGGAGGAGATACGCAGTATTTT. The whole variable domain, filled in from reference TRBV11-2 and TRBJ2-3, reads EAGVAQSPRYKIIEKRQSVAFWCNPISGHATLYWYQQILGQGPKLLIQFQNNGVVDDSQLPKDRFSAERLKGVDSTLKIQPAKLEDSAVYLCASIAGGDTQYFGPGTRLTVL.

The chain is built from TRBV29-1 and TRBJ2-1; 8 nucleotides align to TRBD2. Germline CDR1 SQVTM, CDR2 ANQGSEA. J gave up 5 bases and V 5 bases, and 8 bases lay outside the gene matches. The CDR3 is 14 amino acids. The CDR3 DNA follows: TGCAGCGTTCTTTTCGGGGGGGCCAACAATGAGCAGTTCTTC. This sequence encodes CSVLFGGANNEQFF.

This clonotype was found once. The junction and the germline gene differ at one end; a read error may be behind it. CDR3 bases: TGTGCCAGCAGCCGCGACAGGGTAAAGGTCAACAATCAGCAGTTCTTC. It specifies CASSRDRVKVNNQQFF. The chain uses TRBV11-2 and TRBJ2-1; 7 nucleotides agree with TRBD1. CDR1 SGHAT and CDR2 FQNNGV come from the germline V gene. The CDR3 length is 16 residues.

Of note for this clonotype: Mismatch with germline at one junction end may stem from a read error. In DNA, the CDR3 is TGTCCCAGCAGCTTACAGCAAAGGGCCGCGACCCAGTACTTC. This gives the protein CPSSLQQRAATQYF. The rearrangement joins TRBV7-9 to TRBJ2-5; D is unresolved. The CDR3 is 14 amino acids. Germline V gives CDR1 SEHNR, CDR2 FQNEAQ (reference sequence). Full variable domain (missing parts from reference TRBV7-9 and TRBJ2-5): DTGVSQNPRHKITKRGQNVTFRCDPISEHNRLYWYRQTLGQGPEFLTYFQNEAQLEKSRLLSDRFSAERPKGSFSTLEIQRTEQGDSAMYLCPSSLQQRAATQYFGPGTRLLVL.

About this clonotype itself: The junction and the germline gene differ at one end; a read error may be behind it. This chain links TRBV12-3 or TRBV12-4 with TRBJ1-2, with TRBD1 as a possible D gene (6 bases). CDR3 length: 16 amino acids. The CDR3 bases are TGTGTCAGCAGTTTCGGGGGCACCGGGCCTTTGAGCGCCTACACCTTC. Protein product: CVSSFGGTGPLSAYTF.

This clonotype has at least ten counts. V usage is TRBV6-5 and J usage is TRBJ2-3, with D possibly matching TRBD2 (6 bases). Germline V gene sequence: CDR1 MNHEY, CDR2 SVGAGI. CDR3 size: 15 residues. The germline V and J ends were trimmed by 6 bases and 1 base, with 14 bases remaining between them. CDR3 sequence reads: CASSYDSGRTDTQYF. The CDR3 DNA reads TGTGCCAGCAGCTATGATAGCGGTCGCACAGATACGCAGTATTTT.

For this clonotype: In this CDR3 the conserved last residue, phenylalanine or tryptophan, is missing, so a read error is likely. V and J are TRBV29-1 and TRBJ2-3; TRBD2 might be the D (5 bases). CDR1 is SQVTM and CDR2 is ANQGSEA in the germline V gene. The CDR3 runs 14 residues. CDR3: CSVVEGSSTDTQYS. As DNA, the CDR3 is TGCAGCGTTGTAGAGGGTTCTAGCACAGATACACAGTATTCT.

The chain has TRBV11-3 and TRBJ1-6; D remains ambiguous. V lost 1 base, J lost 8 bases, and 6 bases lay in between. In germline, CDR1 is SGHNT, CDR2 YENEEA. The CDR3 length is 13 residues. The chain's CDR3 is CASSLALHSPLHF. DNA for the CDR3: TGTGCCAGCAGCTTAGCCCTCCATTCACCCCTCCACTTT.

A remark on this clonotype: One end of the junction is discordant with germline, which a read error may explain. The CDR3 here is CASSWGQNTGELSF. CDR3 bases: TGTGCCAGCAGTTGGGGACAAAACACCGGGGAGCTGTCTTTT. J is TRBJ2-2 and V is TRBV6-5, with a tentative D call TRBD1 (6 bases). This CDR3 has 14 amino acids. In germline, CDR1 is MNHEY, CDR2 SVGAGI.

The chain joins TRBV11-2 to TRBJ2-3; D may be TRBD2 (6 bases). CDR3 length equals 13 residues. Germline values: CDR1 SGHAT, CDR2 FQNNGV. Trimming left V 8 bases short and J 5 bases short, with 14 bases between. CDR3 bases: TGTGCCAGCGATTCTAGCGTTGGAGATACGCAGTATTTT. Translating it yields CASDSSVGDTQYF.

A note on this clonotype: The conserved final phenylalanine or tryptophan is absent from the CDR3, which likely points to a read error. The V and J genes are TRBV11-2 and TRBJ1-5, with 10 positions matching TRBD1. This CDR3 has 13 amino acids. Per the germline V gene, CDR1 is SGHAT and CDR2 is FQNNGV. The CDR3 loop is CASSLTGGQPQHS. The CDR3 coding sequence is TGCGCCAGCAGCTTGACAGGGGGCCAGCCCCAGCATTCT.

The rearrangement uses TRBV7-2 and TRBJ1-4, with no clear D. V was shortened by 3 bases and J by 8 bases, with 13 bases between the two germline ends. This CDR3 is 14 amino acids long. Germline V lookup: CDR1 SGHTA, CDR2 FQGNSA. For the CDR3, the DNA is TGTGCCAGCAGCTTCTCGTCCCCTTTGGAAAAACTGTTTTTT. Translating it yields CASSFSSPLEKLFF.

The CDR3 nucleotides read TGTGCCAGCAGCCCGGGCCAGGGGGTCTCCGAGCAGTACTTC. It translates to CASSPGQGVSEQYF. This chain joins TRBV11-3 and TRBJ2-7; 7 bases line up with TRBD1. The germline gives CDR1 SGHNT, CDR2 YENEEA. The CDR3 loop spans 14 amino acids. With V trimmed by 5 bases and J by 6 bases, 10 bases remained unmatched.

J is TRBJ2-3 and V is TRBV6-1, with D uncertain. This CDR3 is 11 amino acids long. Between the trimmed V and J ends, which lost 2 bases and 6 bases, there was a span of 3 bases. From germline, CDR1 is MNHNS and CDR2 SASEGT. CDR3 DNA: TGTGCCAGCAGTGAACTGGATACGCAGTATTTT. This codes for CASSELDTQYF.

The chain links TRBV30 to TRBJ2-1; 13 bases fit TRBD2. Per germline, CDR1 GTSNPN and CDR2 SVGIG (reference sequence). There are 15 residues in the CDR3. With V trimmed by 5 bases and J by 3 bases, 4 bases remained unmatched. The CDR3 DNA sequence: TGTGCCTGGGGACTAGCGGGAGTAGGCTACAATGAGCAGTTCTTC. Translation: CAWGLAGVGYNEQFF.